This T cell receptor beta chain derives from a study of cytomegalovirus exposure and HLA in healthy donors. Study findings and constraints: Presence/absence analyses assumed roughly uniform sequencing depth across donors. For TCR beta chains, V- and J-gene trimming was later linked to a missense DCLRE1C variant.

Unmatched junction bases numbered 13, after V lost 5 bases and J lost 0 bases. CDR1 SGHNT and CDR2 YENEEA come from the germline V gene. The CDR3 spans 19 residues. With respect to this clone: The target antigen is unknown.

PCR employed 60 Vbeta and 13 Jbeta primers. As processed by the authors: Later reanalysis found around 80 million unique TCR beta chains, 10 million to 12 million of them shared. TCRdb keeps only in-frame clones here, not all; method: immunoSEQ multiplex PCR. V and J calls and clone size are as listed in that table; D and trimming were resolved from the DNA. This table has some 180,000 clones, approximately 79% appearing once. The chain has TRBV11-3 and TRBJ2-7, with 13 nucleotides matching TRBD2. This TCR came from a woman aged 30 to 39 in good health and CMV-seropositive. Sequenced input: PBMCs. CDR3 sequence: CASSILPGLAGHTSYEQYF. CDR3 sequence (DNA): TGTGCCAGCAGCATCCTCCCGGGACTAGCGGGACACACCTCCTACGAGCAGTACTTC.